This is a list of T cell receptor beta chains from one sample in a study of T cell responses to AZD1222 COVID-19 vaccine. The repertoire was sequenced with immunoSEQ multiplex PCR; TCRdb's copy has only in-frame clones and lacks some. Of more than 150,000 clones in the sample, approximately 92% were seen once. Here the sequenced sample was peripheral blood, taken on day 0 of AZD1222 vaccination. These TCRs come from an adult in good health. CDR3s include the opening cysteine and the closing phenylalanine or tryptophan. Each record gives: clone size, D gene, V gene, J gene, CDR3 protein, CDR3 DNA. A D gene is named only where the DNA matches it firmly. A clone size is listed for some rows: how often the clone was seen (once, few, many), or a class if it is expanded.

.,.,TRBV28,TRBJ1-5,CASSSLARVGNQPQHF,TGTGCCAGCAGTTCTCTCGCCAGGGTCGGCAATCAGCCCCAGCATTTT
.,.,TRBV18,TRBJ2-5,CASSPPSIQETQYF,TGTGCCAGCTCACCACCGTCCATACAAGAGACCCAGTACTTC
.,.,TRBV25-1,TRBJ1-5,CASSAGTLLSQPQHF,TGTGCCAGCAGTGCCGGGACACTGCTAAGTCAGCCCCAGCATTTT
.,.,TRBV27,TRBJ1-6,CASSPDRIVGSPLHF,TGTGCCAGCAGTCCGGACCGAATAGTGGGTTCACCCCTCCACTTT
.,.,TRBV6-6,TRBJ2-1,CASSSPGSHEQFF,TGTGCCAGCAGTTCCCCGGGGAGTCATGAGCAGTTCTTC
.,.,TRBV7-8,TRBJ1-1,CASSLDGRMNTEAFF,TGTGCCAGCAGCTTAGATGGGCGGATGAACACTGAAGCTTTCTTT
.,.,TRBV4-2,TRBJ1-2,CASSQVSQSYGYTF,TGTGCCAGCAGCCAGGTGTCACAGAGCTATGGCTACACCTTC
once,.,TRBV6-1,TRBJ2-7,CASSEYGNEQYF,TGTGCCAGCAGTGAATATGGCAACGAGCAGTACTTC
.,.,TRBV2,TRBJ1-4,CAILDGTTNEKLFF,TGTGCCATTTTGGACGGTACAACTAATGAAAAACTGTTTTTT
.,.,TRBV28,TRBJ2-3,CASSGTTDTQYF,TGTGCCAGCAGCGGGACCACAGATACGCAGTATTTT
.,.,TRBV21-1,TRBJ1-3,CASSPQGGRAPRNTIYF,TGTGCCAGCAGCCCCCAAGGAGGCAGGGCTCCACGGAACACCATATATTTT